The present entry profiles one T cell receptor (beta chain) with its context. These data originate in a study of blood T cell repertoires in COVID-19. Across the whole study: Whether acute or convalescent, the COVID-19 samples came from the United States, Italy and Spain. Nucleic acid was either cDNA or gDNA, and it came from T cells, B-cell-depleted T cells, or PBMCs.

Per the study methods: Amplification of reference gene primers provided the estimated nucleated cell counts. Only in-frame clones appear in the TCRdb table, and some are missing; sequencing was by immunoSEQ multiplex PCR. Clone size and the V and J calls come from that table; the DNA yielded D and trimming. The table has about 140,000 clones, 80% to 85% seen once; the top ten hold 5.5%. Germline V lookup: CDR1 SEHNR, CDR2 FQNEAQ (reference sequence). V lost 3 bases and J 5 bases, leaving 16 bases between the germline ends. There are 15 residues in the CDR3. Participants were placed into cohorts based on the clinical history they reported.

The rearrangement joins TRBV7-9 to TRBJ2-5; D gene ambiguous. Sequencing was performed on PBMCs or T cells enriched from blood (not recorded which). The sequence was collected from a man aged 40-49 years with acute COVID-19. The CDR3, as DNA: TGTGCCAGCAGCTTTATATCGGGTGGCGCGGAGACCCAGTACTTC. Residues: CASSFISGGAETQYF.